Listed below are T cell receptor beta chains from one sample, sequenced in a study. TCRdb reprocessed the 5' RACE reads via MiXCR and lists one record per CDR3 protein. This table has about 55,000 distinct CDR3 sequences, 15% to 20% appearing once. Sequences were obtained from naive CD4+ T cells sorted from blood. All receptors come from a female donor with breast cancer. CDR3s include the opening cysteine and the closing phenylalanine or tryptophan. The D gene is left open where the match is weak. Size is stated for part of the rows, as once, few or many counts, or as a class when the clone is expanded.

CDR3 DNA,CDR3 protein,V gene,clone size,CDR3 length,D gene,J gene
TGTGCCAGCAGCTTCTCCCCGGACAATGAGCAGTTCTTC,CASSFSPDNEQFF,TRBV7-3,few,13,NA,TRBJ2-1
TGTGCCAGCAGTTGGGCGGGACAGGGAAATCAGCCCCAGCATTTT,CASSWAGQGNQPQHF,TRBV27,NA,15,TRBD1,TRBJ1-5
TGTGCCAGCAGCAGGGACAAATACACCGGGGAGCTGTTTTTT,CASSRDKYTGELFF,TRBV7-8,many,14,NA,TRBJ2-2
TGTGCCACCCTCGGGGTGGGCAATGAGCAGTTCTTC,CATLGVGNEQFF,TRBV6-6,many,12,NA,TRBJ2-1
TGCAGTGCTAGAGATTTCGGCCAGTCAGGGGGCGGTGGCTACACCTTC,CSARDFGQSGGGGYTF,TRBV20-1,many,16,TRBD1,TRBJ1-2
TGTGCCAGCAGCTCCCAGACAGGCCACGAGCAGTACTTC,CASSSQTGHEQYF,TRBV7-9,few,13,NA,TRBJ2-7
TGCAGTGCGATAATAACGGGCAATCAGCCCCAGCATTTT,CSAIITGNQPQHF,TRBV20-1,NA,13,NA,TRBJ1-5
TGTGCCAGCAGACCCGACAGGGGAGGGACTGAAGCTTTCTTT,CASRPDRGGTEAFF,TRBV6-5,NA,14,TRBD1,TRBJ1-1
TGTGCTAGCAGCTTAACGTCCTCCGCCGGGGAGCCGTTTTTT,CASSLTSSAGEPFF,TRBV7-7,once,14,NA,TRBJ2-2
TGTGCCACCTCACGGACTACCCGAAATGAGCAGTTCTTC,CATSRTTRNEQFF,TRBV2,NA,13,NA,TRBJ2-1
TGTGCCAGCACCTCCGGGACGGCTGGGGAAGCTTTCTTT,CASTSGTAGEAFF,TRBV6-5,NA,13,NA,TRBJ1-1
TGTGCCAGCAGTTCGCCGGGACAGGGATATCAGCCCCAGCATTTT,CASSSPGQGYQPQHF,TRBV28,NA,15,TRBD1,TRBJ1-5
TGCAGCGTCCACGAGGGCGATCCCGCGAACACCGGGGAGCTGTTTTTT,CSVHEGDPANTGELFF,TRBV29-1,many,16,NA,TRBJ2-2
TGCGCCAGCAGCTCACGACCTTCGAGGGTGGGGTACCAAGAGACCCAGTACTTC,CASSSRPSRVGYQETQYF,TRBV5-1,NA,18,NA,TRBJ2-5
TGTGCCAGCAGCTTAGGAATACTCCAAGAGACCCAGTACTTC,CASSLGILQETQYF,TRBV11-2,NA,14,NA,TRBJ2-5
TGTGCCAGCAGGGGACTTAATGAAAAACTGTTTTTT,CASRGLNEKLFF,TRBV2,NA,12,NA,TRBJ1-4
TGTGCCAGCAGTCGACTAGCGGGGAGCTCCTACGAGCAGTACTTC,CASSRLAGSSYEQYF,TRBV12-3/TRBV12-4,NA,15,TRBD2,TRBJ2-7
TGTGCCAGCAGCTTGGCCCTCTTCGACGGGAGCTACACCTTC,CASSLALFDGSYTF,TRBV5-6,NA,14,NA,TRBJ1-2
TGCGCCAGCAGCCGTGCCGCACACTCCGACTACGAGCAGTACTTC,CASSRAAHSDYEQYF,TRBV5-1,many,15,NA,TRBJ2-7
TGTGCCAGCAGCTTGACCCGCAGAGGGGAGGATGAGCAGTTCTTC,CASSLTRRGEDEQFF,TRBV7-3,few,15,NA,TRBJ2-1
TGCGCCAGCAGCTTGGCCTGGCGGGGAGAGACTGAAGCTTTCTTT,CASSLAWRGETEAFF,TRBV5-1,NA,15,NA,TRBJ1-1
TGTGCCAGCAGCTTAGCGGTCGGCAGAGACAATCAGCCCCAGCATTTT,CASSLAVGRDNQPQHF,TRBV7-2,many,16,NA,TRBJ1-5
TGTGCCAGCAGTTACTCGATCTCGGGGGGACGAACTGAAGCTTTCTTT,CASSYSISGGRTEAFF,TRBV6-2/TRBV6-3,few,16,NA,TRBJ1-1
TGTGCCACCAGCAGGGATCGACAGGACCGGAACTATGGCTACACCTTC,CATSRDRQDRNYGYTF,TRBV15,few,16,NA,TRBJ1-2
TGTGCCAGCAGTTATGACAGTAATTCACCCCTCCACTTT,CASSYDSNSPLHF,TRBV6-5,many,13,NA,TRBJ1-6
TGCGCCAGCAGCCAAGTGCCCCCTATTGGAGGGGGCGTGAGCTATGGCTACACCTTC,CASSQVPPIGGGVSYGYTF,TRBV4-1,NA,19,TRBD1,TRBJ1-2
TGTGCCAGCAGCCTTGGGGTGGGCGGCTACACCTTC,CASSLGVGGYTF,TRBV3-1,few,12,NA,TRBJ1-2
TGCAGCGTTGGGGGAGGGAATCAGCCCCAGCATTTT,CSVGGGNQPQHF,TRBV29-1,once,12,NA,TRBJ1-5
TGCAGCGCCAATAAAGCGGGAGGGGGCTACACCTTC,CSANKAGGGYTF,TRBV29-1,NA,12,NA,TRBJ1-2
TGTGCCAGCAGCTTCGCCGGGACTACCGATGAGCAGTTCTTC,CASSFAGTTDEQFF,TRBV7-9,many,14,TRBD2,TRBJ2-1
TGTGCCAGCAGCGTAGGGCTATTGACGGATACGCAGTATTTT,CASSVGLLTDTQYF,TRBV9,many,14,NA,TRBJ2-3
TGTGCCAGCAGCGTGCTCGGACCGGCTCACGAGCAGTACTTC,CASSVLGPAHEQYF,TRBV7-9,NA,14,NA,TRBJ2-7
TGTGCCAGCAGCTTAGATCGTCCCTACGAGCAGTACTTC,CASSLDRPYEQYF,TRBV7-8,many,13,NA,TRBJ2-7
TGTGCCAGCAGTTACTCCACTAGCGGGAGTTACACAGATACGCAGTATTTT,CASSYSTSGSYTDTQYF,TRBV6-5,many,17,TRBD2,TRBJ2-3
TGTGCCAGCAGTCCGGGACAGGCGAACACCGGGGAGCTGTTTTTT,CASSPGQANTGELFF,TRBV12-3/TRBV12-4,few,15,TRBD1,TRBJ2-2
TGTGCCAGCAGTGCCGGACACAATCCCTACGAGCAGTACTTC,CASSAGHNPYEQYF,TRBV2,few,14,NA,TRBJ2-7
TGTGCCATCAGTAGACAGGGGTATAATTCACCCCTCCACTTT,CAISRQGYNSPLHF,TRBV10-3,NA,14,TRBD1,TRBJ1-6
TGTGCCAGCAGCTCCCGACCAAACACTGAAGCTTTCTTT,CASSSRPNTEAFF,TRBV7-8,few,13,NA,TRBJ1-1
TGTGTCAGCAGTTACGGTTCGGGGAATGAGCAGTTCTTC,CVSSYGSGNEQFF,TRBV6-6,few,13,NA,TRBJ2-1
TGTGCCAGCAAGCAGGGTTCGAACACCGGGGAGCTGTTTTTT,CASKQGSNTGELFF,TRBV2,few,14,NA,TRBJ2-2
TGCAGCGTTGAGGAGTCCGGCCAAGTCTATGGCTACACCTTC,CSVEESGQVYGYTF,TRBV29-1,many,14,NA,TRBJ1-2
TGCAGTGCTAGAGAGAAATCTAGCGGTTACAATGAGCAGTTCTTC,CSAREKSSGYNEQFF,TRBV20-1,NA,15,TRBD2,TRBJ2-1
TGTGCCAGCAGTCGGGGAGGGTCCCGGAGGGAGACCCAGTACTTC,CASSRGGSRRETQYF,TRBV2,once,15,TRBD2,TRBJ2-5
TGCAGTGCCCTTGGACAGGGACGGACGGGACTAGCCAAAAACATTCAGTACTTC,CSALGQGRTGLAKNIQYF,TRBV20-1,few,18,TRBD1,TRBJ2-4
TGTGCCAGCAGCCAACAGGGAGGGGCGAATCAGCCCCAGCATTTT,CASSQQGGANQPQHF,TRBV7-3,few,15,NA,TRBJ1-5
TGTGCCAGCAGCTTAGGACGCAACTCCTACGAGCAGTACTTC,CASSLGRNSYEQYF,TRBV7-8,NA,14,NA,TRBJ2-7
TGTGCCAGCAGCCGACAGAACTACGAGCAGTACTTC,CASSRQNYEQYF,TRBV7-9,many,12,NA,TRBJ2-7
TGCAGCGTTGGAAGCGGGAGGTTGGATACGCAGTATTTT,CSVGSGRLDTQYF,TRBV29-1,medium-sized,13,TRBD2,TRBJ2-3
TGTGCCAGCAGCTTGGGCTTTGCAGGGAACACTGAAGCTTTCTTT,CASSLGFAGNTEAFF,TRBV5-5,many,15,NA,TRBJ1-1
TGCGCCAGCAGCCCCGGGAGGAGCTCCTACGAGCAGTACTTC,CASSPGRSSYEQYF,TRBV4-1,many,14,TRBD2,TRBJ2-7
TGCGCCAGCAGCTTAGCCCCAGGGAGCTCCTACAATGAGCAGTTCTTC,CASSLAPGSSYNEQFF,TRBV5-1,NA,16,NA,TRBJ2-1
TGTGCCAGCAGCGCCCGACTAGCGGATACCCCCATAAGGAATGAGCAGTTCTTC,CASSARLADTPIRNEQFF,TRBV7-9,NA,18,TRBD2,TRBJ2-1
TGTGCCAGCAGTCCCCGGCAAACCCTGACCTACGAGCAGTACTTC,CASSPRQTLTYEQYF,TRBV28,few,15,NA,TRBJ2-7
TGCGCCAGCAGCCAAGTGGATCGCAGCGGGGGGGCCGGTACGCAGTATTTT,CASSQVDRSGGAGTQYF,TRBV4-3,medium-sized,17,TRBD2,TRBJ2-3
TGTGCCAGCAGCCTTAGTAGGACAGAAGAGCAGTACTTC,CASSLSRTEEQYF,TRBV11-2,few,13,NA,TRBJ2-7